This TCR beta chain is drawn from a study of cytomegalovirus exposure and HLA in healthy donors. The CDR3 consists of 14 residues. Deletions cut 3 bases from V and 1 base from J, with 10 bases between. CDR1 is SQVTM, CDR2 ANQGSEA, per germline. The PCR used 60 Vbeta and 13 Jbeta primers. This table comes from immunoSEQ multiplex PCR, and its TCRdb copy is limited to in-frame clones, with some not included. The data hold 110,000 to 150,000 clones, with around 70% observed a single time. General study points: The authors listed 164 TCR beta chains as cytomegalovirus-associated.

In the case of this clone: What it binds is not known.

All the people who gave samples were healthy bone marrow donors. Whereas donors were nominally healthy upon sampling, unrecorded immune exposures were probable. The sequence was obtained from an older woman in good health and CMV-seropositive. The chain carries TRBV29-1 and TRBJ2-1, with a weak D call TRBD2 (6 bases). Sequencing was performed on PBMCs. The CDR3 DNA reads as TGCAGCGTTGATCGGGGGACTTCCTACAATGAGCAGTTCTTC. Translated, it gives CSVDRGTSYNEQFF.